This T cell receptor beta chain derives from a study of early T cells in non-severe SARS-CoV-2 infection. Study information: Sequencing targeted bulk RNA from unsorted whole blood, leaving chains unpaired.

Overall study results and limits: VDJdb matches were skewed toward anti-spike CD8 T cell responses.

Germline CDR1 KGHSH, CDR2 LQKENI. This CDR3 has 16 amino acids. Between the trimmed V and J ends, which lost 0 bases and 0 bases, there was a span of 11 bases. Individual cDNA molecules were tagged with unique molecular identifiers. TCRdb recomputed calls from the 5' RACE reads with MiXCR, one row per CDR3 protein. The sample lists fewer than 40,000 distinct CDR3 sequences, approximately 5.2% seen once, with roughly 3.6% in the top ten. With respect to this clonotype: The antigen is unknown.

V and J are TRBV18 and TRBJ1-1; perhaps TRBD1 as D (6 bases). This receptor was obtained from an adult who was a healthcare worker with PCR-confirmed SARS-CoV-2 infection or an uninfected control (not recorded which). The sequenced sample consisted of whole blood. In DNA, the CDR3 is TGTGCCAGCTCACCACCGGGGGACACTATGAACACTGAAGCTTTCTTT. Its translation is CASSPPGDTMNTEAFF.